The rows below give T cell receptor beta chains drawn from one sample of a study of post-analysis software for immune sequencing data. Each CDR3 protein is one row after TCRdb ran MiXCR on the PCR reads. This table has a few hundred thousand distinct CDR3 sequences, less than 45% appearing once. Sequencing was performed on blood. These receptors all stem from a girl aged 5 to 17 with multiple sclerosis. CDR3s include the opening cysteine and the closing phenylalanine or tryptophan. Each record gives: V gene, CDR3 protein.

V gene: TRBV20-1; CDR3 protein: CSAILAGPGDEQFF
V gene: TRBV2; CDR3 protein: CASSEGQTHEQYF
V gene: TRBV5-1; CDR3 protein: CASSLDRDYNEQYF
V gene: TRBV6-5; CDR3 protein: CASSLLRPEDTEAFF
V gene: TRBV12-3/TRBV12-4; CDR3 protein: CASSRGAPYEQYF
V gene: TRBV28; CDR3 protein: CASSFVALAGDTQYF
V gene: TRBV27; CDR3 protein: CASSFVGGTLTNEQFF
V gene: TRBV28; CDR3 protein: CASSPILQGVGQPQHF
V gene: TRBV28; CDR3 protein: CASSLPGLAAYEQYF
V gene: TRBV4-1; CDR3 protein: CASSQAQERDKNEQFF
V gene: TRBV9; CDR3 protein: CASSGASGILNEQFF
V gene: TRBV6-1; CDR3 protein: CASSEGQDIYWPQHF
V gene: TRBV5-6; CDR3 protein: CASTDDSEQFF
V gene: TRBV11-2; CDR3 protein: CASSLALPGRAALNEKLFF
V gene: TRBV7-3; CDR3 protein: CASSLNRQGRGGYTF
V gene: TRBV6-2/TRBV6-3; CDR3 protein: CASSYPRGINSYEQYF
V gene: TRBV29-1; CDR3 protein: CSVRREDTDTQYF
V gene: TRBV10-3; CDR3 protein: CAIETSGRAEQYF
V gene: TRBV7-9; CDR3 protein: CASSGQGEGYTF
V gene: TRBV10-2; CDR3 protein: CASSEDRSSYEQYF
V gene: TRBV29-1; CDR3 protein: CSVRSGTGPYASADTQYF
V gene: TRBV7-9; CDR3 protein: CASSSGGLPYEQYF
V gene: TRBV7-9; CDR3 protein: CASSSGQGRYGYTF
V gene: TRBV10-1; CDR3 protein: CASSESSGSDEQYF
V gene: TRBV6-2/TRBV6-3; CDR3 protein: CASRPERYTEAFF
V gene: TRBV5-1; CDR3 protein: CASSLAGGVVGGTQYF
V gene: TRBV28; CDR3 protein: CASKKSPSSYEQYF
V gene: TRBV7-9; CDR3 protein: CAGQWGYGYTF
V gene: TRBV9; CDR3 protein: CASSVVADTEAFF